These 21 T cell receptor beta chains came from one sample sequenced in a study of post-analysis software for immune sequencing data. These receptors' antigens are unknown. Overall study results and limits: About five TRBV segments appeared more often in patients than in controls, and TRBV5-6, TRBV5-1 and TRBV20-1 were among these.

Sequencing libraries made from TCR beta cDNA carried unique molecular identifiers. TCRdb recomputed calls from the PCR reads with MiXCR, one row per CDR3 protein. The sample comprises some 800,000 distinct CDR3 sequences, about 43% of which are singletons, and 4% to 5% rests with the top ten. Sequencing was done on a sample of blood. The receptors come from a girl aged 10 to 17 with multiple sclerosis.

This clonotype was counted many times. This chain links TRBV20-1 with TRBJ2-1, with 9 bases aligning to TRBD1. V was pared by 1 base and J by 4 bases, with 2 bases of the junction left unmatched. This CDR3 is 14 amino acids long. Germline-derived CDR1 and CDR2 are DFQATT and SNEGSKA (reference sequence). The CDR3 sequence is CSARVDRGYNEQFF. CDR3 nucleotide sequence: TGCAGTGCTAGAGTCGACAGGGGGTACAATGAGCAGTTCTTC.

The table lists this clonotype with a count of one. V is TRBV21-1 and J is TRBJ2-4; the table's D call, TRBD2, was not checked against the DNA. Gene TRBJ2-5 matches the end of the DNA better, so the J call may be wrong. TRBV21-1 is described as a pseudogene. CDR3 size: 17 residues. CDR3 amino acids: CASSKFRAAVNQETQYF. CDR3 DNA sequence: TGTGCCAGCAGCAAATTTCGGGCAGCGGTTAACCAAGAGACCCAGTACTTC.

The gene calls are TRBV6-5 and TRBJ2-3; 8 bases match TRBD1. The V segment lost 6 bases and the J segment 1 base; nucleotides outside the gene matches: 9. This CDR3 contains 16 residues. CDR1 MNHEY and CDR2 SVGAGI come from the germline V gene. The CDR3 loop is CASRPSGGSGTDTQYF. CDR3 nucleotide sequence: TGTGCCAGCAGACCCTCAGGGGGCTCGGGCACAGATACGCAGTATTTT.

This sequence joins TRBV6-6 and TRBJ2-1; D is unresolved. Trimming removed 7 bases at V and 6 bases at J, with 10 bases between. Germline CDR1 MNHNY, CDR2 SVGAGI (reference sequence). The CDR3 extends over 12 amino acids. CDR3 bases: TGTGCCAGCAACCCAGGCGGCAATGAGCAGTTCTTC. It specifies CASNPGGNEQFF.

The gene calls are TRBV4-3 and TRBJ2-5, with D tentatively TRBD2 (5 bases). Between the trimmed V and J ends, which lost 3 bases and 5 bases, there was a span of 10 bases. There are 13 residues in the CDR3. CDR1 is LGHNA, CDR2 YSLEER, per germline. The CDR3 spells CASSHGIAETQYF. The DNA of the CDR3 is TGCGCCAGCAGCCACGGGATTGCGGAGACCCAGTACTTC.

This chain joins TRBV12-3 or TRBV12-4 and TRBJ2-7; D ambiguous. The V and J ends lost 8 bases and 1 base respectively, with 12 bases between them. This CDR3 has 13 amino acids. This CDR3 is CASCQAPSYEQYF. In DNA form, the CDR3 reads TGTGCCAGCTGCCAGGCACCATCCTACGAGCAGTACTTC.

This clonotype was recorded a few times. This rearrangement joins TRBV12-3 or TRBV12-4 to TRBJ2-7; no definite D call. The CDR3 consists of 12 residues. V was pared by 3 bases and J by 3 bases, with 6 bases between. CDR3 in amino acids: CASSFRIYEQYF. The DNA for the CDR3 is TGTGCCAGCAGTTTCCGGATCTACGAGCAGTACTTC.

This clonotype was counted between two and nine times. The chain is built from TRBV5-1 and TRBJ2-3; 10 bases are a match to TRBD2. The CDR3 is 15 residues long. The germline V gene has CDR1 SGHRS and CDR2 YFSETQ. With 3 bases clipped from V and 3 bases from J, the junction kept 4 bases outside the gene matches. The CDR3 spells CASSWGTSETDTQYF. In DNA, the CDR3 is TGCGCCAGCAGCTGGGGGACTAGCGAGACAGATACGCAGTATTTT.

This clonotype was detected only a few times. In DNA form, the CDR3 reads TGCAGCGTGAGTAGCGGGAGCTCCTACAATGAGCAGTTCTTC. Translated, it gives CSVSSGSSYNEQFF. V gene TRBV29-1 combines with J gene TRBJ2-1; 9 positions agree with TRBD2. Losses at the gene ends were 6 bases for V and 0 bases for J; bases not matched to a gene: 3. The CDR3 is made up of 14 amino acids. Germline loops: CDR1 SQVTM, CDR2 ANQGSEA.

This clonotype has a handful of counts. The chain has TRBV20-1 and TRBJ2-7; D tentatively reads TRBD1 or TRBD2 (5 bases each). CDR3 length equals 14 residues. V was clipped by 6 bases and J by 1 base, with 16 bases between them. Germline loops: CDR1 DFQATT, CDR2 SNEGSKA (reference sequence). CDR3 loop: CSASGGPPSYEQYF. The DNA of the CDR3 is TGCAGTGCCAGTGGGGGACCGCCATCCTACGAGCAGTACTTC.

The chain has TRBV12-3 or TRBV12-4 and TRBJ2-5; possibly TRBD1 for D (6 bases). This CDR3 is built from 14 residues. Trimming shortened V by 6 bases and J by 0 bases, and 11 bases separated the two germline ends. The CDR3 coding sequence is TGTGCCAGCAGCTCAGACAGGAACCAAGAGACCCAGTACTTC. Protein: CASSSDRNQETQYF.

This clonotype was seen more than once but under ten times. The chain couples TRBV30 to TRBJ1-2; D uncertain. V was shortened by 0 bases and J by 4 bases, with 18 bases between the two germline ends. CDR1 is GTSNPN and CDR2 is SVGIG in the germline V gene (reference sequence). The CDR3 contains 16 residues. As DNA, the CDR3 is TGTGCCTGGAGTGTAAGGGCAGCACTTGGAGCCTATGGCTACACCTTC. Amino acids: CAWSVRAALGAYGYTF.

This clonotype was picked up a small number of times. The chain employs TRBV29-1 and TRBJ2-6; unclear D gene. Per germline, CDR1 SQVTM and CDR2 ANQGSEA. The CDR3 has 12 residues. Trimming left V 6 bases short and J 4 bases short, with 7 bases between. CDR3 loop: CSVATGANVLTF. DNA of the CDR3: TGCAGCGTCGCAACAGGGGCCAACGTCCTGACTTTC.

In this sample, this clonotype turned up a few times. The gene calls are TRBV12-3 or TRBV12-4 and TRBJ2-5; possible D gene TRBD2, 5 bases. This CDR3 region has 13 residues. Trimming removed 8 bases from V and 11 bases from J, with 21 bases in between. The CDR3 reads CASGAFGGEEQYF. CDR3 DNA: TGTGCCAGCGGTGCGTTCGGAGGTGAAGAGCAGTACTTC.

This clonotype turned up a few times. The gene calls are TRBV6-5 and TRBJ2-5, with TRBD2 as a possible D gene (6 bases). CDR3 length: 16 amino acids. Germline V gives CDR1 MNHEY, CDR2 SVGAGI. The V end was cut by 5 bases, the J end by 1 base, with 17 bases between. The DNA for the CDR3 is TGTGCCAGCAGTACACTCATGGGAGGAGGCCAAGAGACCCAGTACTTC. This sequence encodes CASSTLMGGGQETQYF.

This chain links TRBV3-1 with TRBJ2-1; D possibly uses TRBD1 or TRBD2 (5 bases each). The CDR3 contains 15 residues. The V end lost 4 bases, the J end lost 9 bases, and 19 bases lay between the germline ends. Germline assignment: CDR1 LGHDT and CDR2 YNNKEL (reference sequence). The CDR3 DNA follows: TGTGCCAGCAGCCCCCGGAGCGAGGGGCGTCTTGAGCAGTTCTTC. This codes for CASSPRSEGRLEQFF.

The table lists this clonotype with a few counts. The rearrangement uses TRBV29-1 and TRBJ2-1, with 11 bases fitting TRBD2. CDR1 is SQVTM, CDR2 ANQGSEA, per germline. V shed 6 bases, J shed 6 bases, and the junction held 4 bases outside the gene matches. The CDR3 covers 13 residues. The CDR3 bases are TGCAGCGTCGGGACTAGCGGATCCAATGAGCAGTTCTTC. Translation: CSVGTSGSNEQFF.

The chain couples TRBV13 to TRBJ2-3, with no clear D. CDR1 is PRHDT and CDR2 is FYEKMQ in the germline V gene (reference sequence). Trimming cost V 6 bases and J 3 bases, with 10 bases left between them. The CDR3 has 13 amino acids. This CDR3 is CASSQPPTDTQYF. CDR3 in DNA: TGTGCCAGCAGTCAACCACCTACAGATACGCAGTATTTT.

The J gene is TRBJ1-6, the V gene TRBV12-3 or TRBV12-4, with D perhaps TRBD1 (5 bases). CDR3 length equals 15 residues. The ends were cut back, 5 bases at V and 10 bases at J, with 18 bases in the middle. The CDR3 reads CASSPSGAVGSPLHF. As DNA, the CDR3 is TGTGCCAGCAGTCCTAGTGGGGCAGTTGGATCACCCCTCCACTTT.

The rearrangement joins TRBV19 to TRBJ1-2; TRBD1 matches at 7 bases. This CDR3 is 14 amino acids long. V trimming: 7 bases; J trimming: 2 bases; junction bases outside the gene matches: 7. Germline V CDR1 and CDR2: LNHDA, SQIVND (reference sequence). The CDR3 DNA reads TGTGCCAGTAACTCCGGGACAGCGAACTATGGCTACACCTTC. Translating gives CASNSGTANYGYTF.

The chain has TRBV15 and TRBJ1-1; D not certain. Germline CDR1 reads LNHNV; CDR2 reads YYDKDF (reference sequence). The V end was cut by 7 bases, the J end by 6 bases, with 15 bases between. CDR3 length: 13 amino acids. In DNA form, the CDR3 reads TGTGCCACCACCGGCCCAACGAGCGCTGAAGCTTTCTTT. It encodes CATTGPTSAEAFF. The full variable domain, rest sourced from reference TRBV15 and TRBJ1-1, is DAMVIQNPRYQVTQFGKPVTLSCSQTLNHNVMYWYQQKSSQAPKLLFHYYDKDFNNEADTPDNFQSRRPNTSFCFLDIRSPGLGDTAMYLCATTGPTSAEAFFGQGTRLTVV.